A selection of T cell receptor beta chains follows, all from one sample in a study of graft-versus-host responses after intestinal transplantation. Clones were sequenced by immunoSEQ multiplex PCR, and TCRdb holds only the in-frame ones, with some missing. Seen here are some 81,000 clones, around nine tenths observed once, and the top ten hold roughly 0.31%. Their target antigens are unknown. The material was unstimulated CD4+ T cells sorted from spleen or lymph node cells, obtained before intestinal transplant. The receptors derive from a human donor who received an intestinal transplant. Each CDR3 is given with its conserved first and last residue. The order of the fields is J gene, CDR3 length, V gene, CDR3 protein.

J: TRBJ2-1
length: 16
V: TRBV15
CDR3: CATSILPDSSYNEQFF

J: TRBJ2-7
length: 14
V: TRBV28
CDR3: CASSLGLAANEQYF

J: TRBJ2-7
length: 12
V: TRBV28
CDR3: CASSLNGLEQYF

J: TRBJ2-1
length: 14
V: TRBV2
CDR3: CASSRLASYNEQFF

J: TRBJ1-2
length: 18
V: TRBV19
CDR3: CASKPVPDRPSSNYGYTF

J: TRBJ2-2
length: 17
V: TRBV25-1
CDR3: CASSSQGNLRNTGELFF

J: TRBJ1-5
length: 15
V: TRBV6-5
CDR3: CASRETGDPYQPQHF

J: TRBJ1-1
length: 13
V: TRBV6-1
CDR3: CASIARLLPEAFF

J: TRBJ1-1
length: 13
V: TRBV18
CDR3: CASSPKMGREAFF

J: TRBJ2-5
length: 14
V: TRBV13
CDR3: CASRTGGGSETQYF

J: TRBJ2-1
length: 14
V: TRBV27
CDR3: CASSPLAGVNEQFF

J: TRBJ1-1
length: 14
V: TRBV2
CDR3: CASRGTGSGGEAFF

J: TRBJ1-2
length: 13
V: TRBV2
CDR3: CASSPGQADGYTF

J: TRBJ2-7
length: 15
V: TRBV6-1
CDR3: CASRTGQAISYEQYF

J: TRBJ2-1
length: 12
V: TRBV28
CDR3: CASSTVLDEQFF

J: TRBJ2-3
length: 16
V: TRBV2
CDR3: CASSLRLAGGTDTQYF

J: TRBJ1-1
length: 14
V: TRBV5-6
CDR3: CASSLGSRDTEAFF

J: TRBJ2-7
length: 13
V: TRBV14
CDR3: CASSQDRGARKYF

J: TRBJ1-2
length: 16
V: TRBV19
CDR3: CASSTLPTGDHYGYTF

J: TRBJ2-7
length: 13
V: TRBV2
CDR3: CASSETGDHEQYF

J: TRBJ2-2
length: 14
V: TRBV5-4
CDR3: CASSRVLGTGELFF

J: TRBJ1-1
length: 15
V: TRBV28
CDR3: CATHPAAALNTEAFF

J: TRBJ2-2
length: 16
V: TRBV7-3
CDR3: CASSFSGPMNTGELFF

J: TRBJ1-1
length: 15
V: TRBV19
CDR3: CASSRRQGLNTEAFF

J: TRBJ2-2
length: 14
V: TRBV2
CDR3: CASRRTGGTGELFF